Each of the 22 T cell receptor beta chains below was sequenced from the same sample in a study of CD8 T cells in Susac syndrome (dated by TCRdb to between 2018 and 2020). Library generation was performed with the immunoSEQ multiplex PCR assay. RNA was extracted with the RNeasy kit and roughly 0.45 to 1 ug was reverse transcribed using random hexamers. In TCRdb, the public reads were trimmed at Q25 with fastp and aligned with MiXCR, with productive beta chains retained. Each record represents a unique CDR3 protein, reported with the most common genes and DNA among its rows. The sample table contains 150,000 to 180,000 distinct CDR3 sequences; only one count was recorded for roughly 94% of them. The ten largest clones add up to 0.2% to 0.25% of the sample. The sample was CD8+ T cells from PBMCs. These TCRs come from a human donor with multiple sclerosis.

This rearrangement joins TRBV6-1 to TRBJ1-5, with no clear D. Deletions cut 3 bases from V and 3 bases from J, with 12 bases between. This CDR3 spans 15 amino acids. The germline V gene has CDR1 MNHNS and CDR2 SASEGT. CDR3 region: CASSELVGPNQPQHF. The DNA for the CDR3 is TGTGCCAGCAGTGAGTTGGTTGGCCCCAATCAGCCCCAGCATTTT.

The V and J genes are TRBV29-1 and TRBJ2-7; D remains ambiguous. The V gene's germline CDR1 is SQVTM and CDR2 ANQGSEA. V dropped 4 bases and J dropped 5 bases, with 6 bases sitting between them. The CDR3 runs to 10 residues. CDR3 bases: TGCAGCGTTGTGACTGACGAGCAGTACTTC. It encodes CSVVTDEQYF.

The CDR3 DNA sequence: TGTGCCAGCAGCTTGAATTCGGTCGGGTTCTTC. Translating it yields CASSLNSVGFF. The V and J genes are TRBV5-6 and TRBJ2-1; D is uncertain. The CDR3 spans 11 residues. Germline CDR1 SGHDT, CDR2 YYEEEE. Trimming pared 1 base from V and 15 bases from J, leaving 11 bases between.

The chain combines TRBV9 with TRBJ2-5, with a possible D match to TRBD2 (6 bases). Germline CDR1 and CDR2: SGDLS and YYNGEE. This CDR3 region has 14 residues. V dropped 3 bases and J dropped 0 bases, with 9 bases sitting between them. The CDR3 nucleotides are TGTGCCAGCAGCGCCGGAGGGGACCAAGAGACCCAGTACTTC. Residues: CASSAGGDQETQYF.

In DNA, the CDR3 is TGTGCCAGCAGTGAGGGACGAGAAAACACTGAAGCTTTCTTT. Protein sequence: CASSEGRENTEAFF. The chain combines TRBV6-4 with TRBJ1-1; tentatively, D is TRBD1 (5 bases). The germline gives CDR1 MRHNA, CDR2 SNTAGT. There are 14 residues in the CDR3. The germline V and J ends were trimmed by 3 bases and 2 bases, with 10 bases remaining between them.

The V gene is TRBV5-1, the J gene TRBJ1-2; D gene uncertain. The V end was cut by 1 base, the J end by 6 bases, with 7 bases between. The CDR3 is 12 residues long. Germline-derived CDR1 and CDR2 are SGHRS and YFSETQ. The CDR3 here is CASSLLGDGYTF. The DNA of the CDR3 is TGCGCCAGCAGCTTGCTTGGGGATGGCTACACCTTC.

The CDR3 nucleotides read TGTGCCAGCCTTGCTAGCGGGACTGCCTACGAGCAGTACTTC. Encoded protein: CASLASGTAYEQYF. This chain connects TRBV6-1 to TRBJ2-7; the match to TRBD2 covers 9 bases. The V gene's germline CDR1 is MNHNS and CDR2 SASEGT. With V trimmed by 8 bases and J by 2 bases, 7 bases remained unmatched. CDR3 length: 14 residues.

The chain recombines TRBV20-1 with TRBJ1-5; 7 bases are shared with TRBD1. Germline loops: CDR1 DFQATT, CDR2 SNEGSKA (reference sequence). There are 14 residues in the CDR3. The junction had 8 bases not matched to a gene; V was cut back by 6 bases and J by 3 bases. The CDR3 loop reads CSAPDRVHNQPQHF. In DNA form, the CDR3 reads TGCAGTGCCCCCGACAGGGTCCACAATCAGCCCCAGCATTTT.

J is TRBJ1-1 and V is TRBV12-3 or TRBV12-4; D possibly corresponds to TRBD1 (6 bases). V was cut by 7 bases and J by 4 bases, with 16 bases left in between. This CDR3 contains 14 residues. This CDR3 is CASNLPRGSTEAFF. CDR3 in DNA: TGTGCCAGCAACCTTCCGAGGGGGAGCACTGAAGCTTTCTTT.

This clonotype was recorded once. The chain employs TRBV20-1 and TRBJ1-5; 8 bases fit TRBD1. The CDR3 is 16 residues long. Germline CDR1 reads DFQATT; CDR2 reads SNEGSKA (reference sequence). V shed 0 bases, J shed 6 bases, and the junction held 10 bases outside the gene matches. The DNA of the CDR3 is TGCAGTGCTAGAGATTCAGACAGGGGTTTGGGTCAGCCCCAGCATTTT. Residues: CSARDSDRGLGQPQHF.

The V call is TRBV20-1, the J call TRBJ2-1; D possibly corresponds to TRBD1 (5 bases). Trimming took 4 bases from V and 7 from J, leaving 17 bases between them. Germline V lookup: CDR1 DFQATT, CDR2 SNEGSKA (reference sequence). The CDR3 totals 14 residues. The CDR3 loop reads CSATQYTGPNEQFF. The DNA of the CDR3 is TGCAGTGCTACGCAGTATACAGGCCCGAATGAGCAGTTCTTC.

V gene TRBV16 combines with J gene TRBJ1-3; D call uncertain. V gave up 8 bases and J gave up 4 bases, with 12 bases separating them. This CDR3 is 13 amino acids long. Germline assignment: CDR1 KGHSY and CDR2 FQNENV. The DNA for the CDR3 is TGTGCCAGCCTCTCTTCGAAGGGAAACACCATATATTTT. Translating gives CASLSSKGNTIYF.

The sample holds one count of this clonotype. CDR3 in DNA: TGTGCCAGCAGTGTGCGAGCGGTGCCAGGGGATACGCAGTATTTT. Its translation: CASSVRAVPGDTQYF. The chain employs TRBV2 and TRBJ2-3; D may correspond to TRBD1 or TRBD2 (5 bases each). Per the germline V gene, CDR1 is SNHLY and CDR2 is FYNNEI. V gave up 4 bases and J gave up 6 bases, with 17 bases separating them. CDR3 length: 15 amino acids.

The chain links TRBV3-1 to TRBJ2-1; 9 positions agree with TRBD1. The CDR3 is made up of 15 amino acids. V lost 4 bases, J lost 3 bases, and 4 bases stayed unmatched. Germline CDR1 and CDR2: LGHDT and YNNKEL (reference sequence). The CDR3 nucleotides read TGTGCCAGCAGCCCGGGACAGGGCCACTACAATGAGCAGTTCTTC. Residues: CASSPGQGHYNEQFF.

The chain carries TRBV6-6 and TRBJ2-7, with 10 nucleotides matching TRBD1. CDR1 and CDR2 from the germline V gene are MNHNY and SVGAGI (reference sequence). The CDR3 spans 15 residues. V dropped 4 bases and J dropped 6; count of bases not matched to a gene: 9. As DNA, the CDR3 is TGTGCCAGCAGTTCCCGGACAGGGGGAGTCTCCGAGCAGTACTTC. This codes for CASSSRTGGVSEQYF.

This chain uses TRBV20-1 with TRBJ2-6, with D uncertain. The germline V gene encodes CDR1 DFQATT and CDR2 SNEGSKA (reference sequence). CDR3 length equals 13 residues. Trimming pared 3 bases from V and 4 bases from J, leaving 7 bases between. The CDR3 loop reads CSARTQGANVLTF. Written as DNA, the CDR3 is TGCAGTGCTAGGACGCAGGGGGCCAACGTCCTGACTTTC.

In nucleotides, the CDR3 is TGTGCCTGGAGTGTTCACAGGGATGGTGAGCAGTTCTTC. Translation gives CAWSVHRDGEQFF. This rearrangement joins TRBV30 to TRBJ2-1; tentative D call: TRBD1 (6 bases). Trimming left V 0 bases short and J 9 bases short, with 12 bases between. The CDR3 runs to 13 residues. The V gene's germline CDR1 is GTSNPN and CDR2 SVGIG (reference sequence).

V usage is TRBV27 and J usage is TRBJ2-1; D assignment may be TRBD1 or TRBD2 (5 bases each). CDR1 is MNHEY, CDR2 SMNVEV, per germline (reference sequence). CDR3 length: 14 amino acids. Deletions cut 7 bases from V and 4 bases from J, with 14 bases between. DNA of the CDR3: TGTGCCAGCACCCCTGGGGGTCCTTACAATGAGCAGTTCTTC. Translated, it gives CASTPGGPYNEQFF.

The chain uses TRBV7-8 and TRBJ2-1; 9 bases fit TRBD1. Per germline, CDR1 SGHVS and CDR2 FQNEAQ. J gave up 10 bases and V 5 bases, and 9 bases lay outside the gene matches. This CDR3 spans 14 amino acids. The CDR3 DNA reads TGTGCCAGCAGCCCGAACAGGGGGCAGCGGGAGCAGTTCTTC. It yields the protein CASSPNRGQREQFF.

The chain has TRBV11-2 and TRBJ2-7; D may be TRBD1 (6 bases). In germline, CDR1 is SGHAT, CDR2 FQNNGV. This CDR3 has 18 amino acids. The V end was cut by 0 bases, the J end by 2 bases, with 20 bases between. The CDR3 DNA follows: TGTGCCAGCAGCTTAGATTACAGGAGGTACAGGGTTACCTACGAGCAGTACTTC. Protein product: CASSLDYRRYRVTYEQYF.

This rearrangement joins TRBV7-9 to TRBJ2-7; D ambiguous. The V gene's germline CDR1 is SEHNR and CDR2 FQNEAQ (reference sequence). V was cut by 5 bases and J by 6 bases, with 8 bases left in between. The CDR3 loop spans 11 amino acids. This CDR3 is CASSPLGEQYF. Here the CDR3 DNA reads TGTGCCAGCAGCCCTCTGGGCGAGCAGTACTTC.

The DNA for the CDR3 is TGTGCCAGCTTGCTAGGAACCGGGGAGCTGTTTTTT. Residues: CASLLGTGELFF. The chain combines TRBV7-9 with TRBJ2-2; D is undetermined. This CDR3 region has 12 residues. The V end was cut by 8 bases, the J end by 5 bases, with 9 bases between. The germline gives CDR1 SEHNR, CDR2 FQNEAQ (reference sequence).